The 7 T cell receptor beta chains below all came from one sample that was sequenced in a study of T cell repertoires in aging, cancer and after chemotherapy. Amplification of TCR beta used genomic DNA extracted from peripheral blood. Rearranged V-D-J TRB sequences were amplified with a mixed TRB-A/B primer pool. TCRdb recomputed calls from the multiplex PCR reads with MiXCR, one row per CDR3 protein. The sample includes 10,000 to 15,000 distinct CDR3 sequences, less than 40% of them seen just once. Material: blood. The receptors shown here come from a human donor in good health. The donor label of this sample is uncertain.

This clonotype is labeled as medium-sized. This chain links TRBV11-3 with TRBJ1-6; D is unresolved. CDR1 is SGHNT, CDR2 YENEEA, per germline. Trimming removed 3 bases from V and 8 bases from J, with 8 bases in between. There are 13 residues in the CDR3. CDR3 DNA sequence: TGTGCCAGCAGCTTTGCTGACGATTCACCCCTCCACTTT. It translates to CASSFADDSPLHF.

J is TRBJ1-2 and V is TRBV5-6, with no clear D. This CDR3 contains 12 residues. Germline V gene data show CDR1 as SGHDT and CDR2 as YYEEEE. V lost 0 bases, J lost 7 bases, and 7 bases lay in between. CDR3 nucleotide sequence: TGTGCCAGCAGCTTGGCAATCGGTGGCTACACCTTC. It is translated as CASSLAIGGYTF.

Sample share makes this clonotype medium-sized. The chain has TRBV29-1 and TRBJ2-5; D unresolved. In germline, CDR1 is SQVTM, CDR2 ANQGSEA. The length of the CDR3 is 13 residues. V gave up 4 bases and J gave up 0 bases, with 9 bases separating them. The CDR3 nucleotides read TGCAGCGTTGTTGGTCTCTACCAAGAGACCCAGTACTTC. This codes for CSVVGLYQETQYF.

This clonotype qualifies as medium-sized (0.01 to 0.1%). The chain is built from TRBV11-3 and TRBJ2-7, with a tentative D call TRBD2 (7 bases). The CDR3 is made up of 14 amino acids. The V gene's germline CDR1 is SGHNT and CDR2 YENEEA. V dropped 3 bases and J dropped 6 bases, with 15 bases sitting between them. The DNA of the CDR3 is TGTGCCAGCAGCTTGAGTAGGAGGGGGGGCGAGCAGTACTTC. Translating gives CASSLSRRGGEQYF.

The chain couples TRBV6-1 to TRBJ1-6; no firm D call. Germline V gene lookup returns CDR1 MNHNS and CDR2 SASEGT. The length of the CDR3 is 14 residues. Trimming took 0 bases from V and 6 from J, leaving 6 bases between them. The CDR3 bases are TGTGCCAGCAGTGAAGCCCCGATTAATTCACCCCTCCACTTT. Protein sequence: CASSEAPINSPLHF.

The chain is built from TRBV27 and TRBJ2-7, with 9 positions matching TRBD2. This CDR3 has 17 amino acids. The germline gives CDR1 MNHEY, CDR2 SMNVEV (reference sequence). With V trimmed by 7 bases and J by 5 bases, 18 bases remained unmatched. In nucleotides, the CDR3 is TGTGCCAGCACTGAAGGGCCGCGCGGGACTAGCTTCGACGAGCAGTACTTC. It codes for CASTEGPRGTSFDEQYF.

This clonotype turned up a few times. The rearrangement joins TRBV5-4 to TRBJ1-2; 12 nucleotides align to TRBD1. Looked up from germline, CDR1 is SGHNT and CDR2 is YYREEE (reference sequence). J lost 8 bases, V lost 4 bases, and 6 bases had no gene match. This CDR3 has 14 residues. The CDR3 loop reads CASSARDRGLGYTF. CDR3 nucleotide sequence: TGTGCCAGCAGCGCCCGGGACAGGGGGCTCGGCTACACCTTC.